The rows below give T cell receptor beta chains drawn from one sample of a study of shared clonotypes between healthy human individuals. The data were produced by immunoSEQ multiplex PCR, yet TCRdb's version contains in-frame clones alone and is incomplete. The table shows roughly 890,000 clones, with about 92% occurring only once. Material: naive CD8+ T cells sorted from blood. The receptor source for this set is a young man in good health. Both conserved end residues are part of each CDR3. The D gene is left open where the match is weak. Size tells how often a clone was seen (once, few, many) or the class of an expanded clone, and some rows leave it out.

TRBJ1-1	TRBV5-1	-	-	TGCGCCAGCAGCTTGGGATTTTGGGCCGAGAACACTGAAGCTTTCTTT	CASSLGFWAENTEAFF
TRBJ1-4	TRBV27	-	-	TGTGCCAGCAGTTTAACATTCCAGGGATACGAAAAACTGTTTTTT	CASSLTFQGYEKLFF
TRBJ2-7	TRBV30	-	TRBD2	TGTGCCTGGAGTCGGGAGGCCCCCATCTCCTACGAGCAGTACTTC	CAWSREAPISYEQYF
TRBJ2-7	TRBV2	-	-	TGTGCCAGCCGGGACACCTACTACGAGCAGTACTTC	CASRDTYYEQYF
TRBJ2-3	TRBV19	-	TRBD2	TGTGCCAGTAGTCTGGCGGGAGTGTCCTGGGATACGCAGTATTTT	CASSLAGVSWDTQYF
TRBJ2-7	TRBV27	once	TRBD1	TGTGCCAGCAGTTCTCTAGACGGACAGGGCACCTACGAGCAGTACTTC	CASSSLDGQGTYEQYF
TRBJ2-7	TRBV11-2	-	-	TGTGCCAGCAGCCTAGAATGGGGGACATACGAGCAGTACTTC	CASSLEWGTYEQYF
TRBJ2-7	TRBV7-2	-	TRBD2	TGTGCCAGCAGCTTAGGGGGGGGACCCGACTACGAGCAGTACTTC	CASSLGGGPDYEQYF
TRBJ2-1	TRBV6-5	few	TRBD1	TGTGCCAGCAGTTACGGGACAGGCTACAATGAGCAGTTCTTC	CASSYGTGYNEQFF
TRBJ2-7	TRBV29-1	-	TRBD1	TGCAGCGTTGAAGAGGCGGACAGGGCCCACGAGCAGTACTTC	CSVEEADRAHEQYF
TRBJ2-1	TRBV7-3	-	TRBD2	TGTGCCAGCAGCTCGGGTAGCGGGGCCTACAATGAGCAGTTCTTC	CASSSGSGAYNEQFF
TRBJ2-2	TRBV2	-	TRBD1	TGTGCCAGCAGTCGGGACAGGGGGGCGAACACCGGGGAGCTGTTTTTT	CASSRDRGANTGELFF
TRBJ2-7	TRBV27	-	-	TGTGCCAGCAGGTATGGGGCAGGGGTTGGCGAGCAGTACTTC	CASRYGAGVGEQYF
TRBJ2-7	TRBV5-4	-	TRBD2	TGTGCCAGCAGCAGCTGGGACTATGTGTACGAGCAGTACTTC	CASSSWDYVYEQYF
TRBJ2-1	TRBV11-3	-	-	TGTGCCAGCAGCCTACGGGCGGGCGATGAGCAGTTCTTC	CASSLRAGDEQFF
TRBJ2-2	TRBV7-6	-	-	TGTGCCAGCAGCCGAATAGCGAACACCGGGGAGCTGTTTTTT	CASSRIANTGELFF
TRBJ2-5	TRBV19	-	TRBD1	TGTGCCAGTAGTATAGGGGACAGGGTTCAAGAGACCCAGTACTTC	CASSIGDRVQETQYF
TRBJ1-1	TRBV10-1	-	-	TGCGCCAGCAGTGTGGACCAAAACACTGAAGCTTTCTTT	CASSVDQNTEAFF
TRBJ1-4	TRBV7-8	few	TRBD1	TGTGCCAGCAGCCTTCGACAGGGTAGAGAACTGTTTTTT	CASSLRQGRELFF
TRBJ2-7	TRBV19	-	TRBD1	TGTGCCAGTAGTATTTTCGGACAGGCATTTGACGAGCAGTACTTC	CASSIFGQAFDEQYF
TRBJ2-2	TRBV11-3	-	TRBD1	TGTGCCAGCAGCCCCTGGACAGGGAAAAACACCGGGGAGCTGTTTTTT	CASSPWTGKNTGELFF
TRBJ2-3	TRBV2	-	TRBD2	TGTGCCAGCAGTGCTAGCGGGAGGGCCCGGTTCGCAGATACGCAGTATTTT	CASSASGRARFADTQYF
TRBJ2-5	TRBV27	-	TRBD2	TGTGCCAGCAGTTTCGCGCTAGCGGGAGGGCCGGGGGAGACCCAGTACTTC	CASSFALAGGPGETQYF
TRBJ2-1	TRBV7-9	-	TRBD2	TGTGCCAGCAGTTCGACAACACTTGGGAGGGACTACAATGAGCAGTTCTTC	CASSSTTLGRDYNEQFF
TRBJ2-3	TRBV18	-	TRBD2	TGTGCCAGCTCACCCCTAGCGGGAAGGTCAGATACGCAGTATTTT	CASSPLAGRSDTQYF
TRBJ2-2	TRBV12-5	-	TRBD2	TGTGCTAGTGGTTTTTGGGAGGGCGACACCGGGGAGCTGTTTTTT	CASGFWEGDTGELFF
TRBJ2-6	TRBV7-7	-	TRBD1	TGTGCTAGCAGCTCAAGGACCGGGACAGGGGGAATCGCTGGGGCCAACGTCCTGACTTTC	CASSSRTGTGGIAGANVLTF
TRBJ2-1	TRBV29-1	-	-	TGCAGCGTCTCGCTGGAGAATAGACTCAATGAGCAGTTCTTC	CSVSLENRLNEQFF
TRBJ1-2	TRBV7-6	-	-	TGTGCCAGCAGCTTAAATCTAGGCTATGGCTACACCTTC	CASSLNLGYGYTF
TRBJ2-1	TRBV7-9	once	-	TGTGCCAGCAGCTCCCCAAGCTCCTACAATGAGCAGTTCTTC	CASSSPSSYNEQFF
TRBJ2-7	TRBV7-8	-	-	TGTGCCAGCAGCCTCAGCCCCCCCTACGAGCAGTACTTC	CASSLSPPYEQYF
TRBJ1-2	TRBV19	-	TRBD1	TGTGCCAGTAGTATCCCCACCGACGGACAGGCAAGCTATGGCTACACCTTC	CASSIPTDGQASYGYTF
TRBJ1-1	TRBV6-5	-	-	TGTGCCTCCGGAAAAGGACAGAACACTGAAGCTTTCTTT	CASGKGQNTEAFF
TRBJ1-2	TRBV6-5	-	TRBD1	TGTGCCAGCAGTTACGTACAGGGGAACTATGGCTACACCTTC	CASSYVQGNYGYTF
TRBJ2-6	TRBV19	-	-	TGTGCCAGTAGTACCCCCTATGGTGGGGCCAACGTCCTGACTTTC	CASSTPYGGANVLTF
TRBJ2-7	TRBV11-2	-	TRBD1	TGTGCCAGCAGCGTCTTCCTCGACAGGGGCCCCTACGAGCAGTACTTC	CASSVFLDRGPYEQYF
TRBJ2-1	TRBV9	-	-	TGTGCCAGCAGTCCCGACTCCAGTGAGCAGTTCTTC	CASSPDSSEQFF
TRBJ1-2	TRBV5-6	once	-	TGTGCCAGCAGCTTGGTCGGTGGCCTGAACTATGGCTACACCTTC	CASSLVGGLNYGYTF
TRBJ2-7	TRBV7-9	-	TRBD2	TGTGCCAGCAGCCCACGAATTGAGGGAGCTAGCGGGAGGGGCTACGAGCAGTACTTC	CASSPRIEGASGRGYEQYF
TRBJ1-2	TRBV7-2	-	-	TGTGCCAGCAGCTCACAGGGCCCAAACTATGGCTACACCTTC	CASSSQGPNYGYTF
TRBJ2-3	TRBV6-6	-	-	TGTGCCAGCAGCACGAACACAGATACGCAGTATTTT	CASSTNTDTQYF
TRBJ2-1	TRBV27	-	-	TGTGCCAGCAGTCTAGTAGCGGAGATATCGGGGAATGAGCAGTTCTTC	CASSLVAEISGNEQFF
TRBJ2-2	TRBV6-5	-	TRBD2	TGTGCCAGCAGTTATGGCGGGAGGAGGGCCGGGGAGCTGTTTTTT	CASSYGGRRAGELFF
TRBJ1-1	TRBV7-9	few	-	TGTGCCAGCAGCCGAGTAAGACAGGAGGGTGAAGCTTTCTTT	CASSRVRQEGEAFF
TRBJ1-1	TRBV19	-	TRBD1	TGTGCCAGTAGTCCGGACAGGGAGACGAACACTGAAGCTTTCTTT	CASSPDRETNTEAFF
TRBJ2-2	TRBV9	-	TRBD1	TGTGCCAGCAGCGTACTGACAGGGCTCACCGGGGAGCTGTTTTTT	CASSVLTGLTGELFF
TRBJ2-5	TRBV7-9	-	-	TGTGCCAGCAGCTTAGGCCTGGGCGCGGAGACCCAGTACTTC	CASSLGLGAETQYF
TRBJ1-2	TRBV4-1	once	-	TGCGCCAGCAGCCAAGATGCCGGGGTAAGGGGCTATGGCTACACCTTC	CASSQDAGVRGYGYTF